The 24 T cell receptor beta chains below were found in one sample sequenced in a study of T cell responses to AZD1222 COVID-19 vaccine. The method was immunoSEQ multiplex PCR; TCRdb's version includes in-frame clones alone and lacks a portion of them. The sample holds 15,000 to 20,000 clones, approximately 80% seen once. The sample in question was peripheral blood, obtained 28 days after the second AZD1222 dose. The receptors shown here come from an adult who received the AZD1222 COVID-19 vaccine.

This clone was counted a single time. The chain carries TRBV10-2 and TRBJ2-3; 12 bases align to TRBD2. The CDR3 is 14 amino acids. Germline CDR1 and CDR2: WSHSY and SAAADI. V lost 8 bases and J lost 1; bases outside the gene matches: 1. The CDR3 region has the DNA TGCGCCAGCCGACTAGCGGGGGGCACAGATACGCAGTATTTT. It encodes CASRLAGGTDTQYF.

V usage is TRBV6-1 and J usage is TRBJ2-3; D may be TRBD2 (5 bases). This CDR3 region has 14 residues. V lost 2 bases and J 10 bases, leaving 16 bases between the germline ends. CDR1 is MNHNS and CDR2 is SASEGT in the germline V gene. As DNA, the CDR3 is TGTGCCAGCAGTGAAAACTGGCGGCTTAGCGCGCAGTATTTT. Encoded protein: CASSENWRLSAQYF.

This clone was detected only a few times. The J gene is TRBJ1-1, the V gene TRBV7-2; D is undetermined. This CDR3 contains 14 residues. CDR1 is SGHTA, CDR2 FQGNSA, per germline. With 1 base removed from V and 1 base from J, the gap between germline ends came to 7 bases. CDR3 loop: CASSLGGGNTEAFF. CDR3 bases: TGTGCCAGCAGCTTAGGAGGAGGGAACACTGAAGCTTTCTTT.

V usage is TRBV7-2 and J usage is TRBJ1-4; the D gene is possibly TRBD1 (6 bases). V was cut by 6 bases and J by 7 bases, with 12 bases left in between. CDR1 and CDR2 (germline): SGHTA, FQGNSA. CDR3 size: 13 residues. The CDR3 bases are TGTGCCAGCAGGCGACAGGCGGGTGAAAAACTGTTTTTT. Residues: CASRRQAGEKLFF.

This clone is a singleton in its sample. The chain uses TRBV6-5 and TRBJ2-2; D uncertain. Trimming cost V 7 bases and J 5 bases, with 8 bases left between them. This CDR3 comprises 12 residues. Per germline, CDR1 MNHEY and CDR2 SVGAGI. This chain's CDR3 is CASKKGTGELFF. The CDR3 DNA sequence: TGTGCCAGCAAAAAGGGTACCGGGGAGCTGTTTTTT.

The chain links TRBV28 to TRBJ1-2, with D possibly matching TRBD1 (5 bases). CDR3 length equals 15 residues. Germline CDR1 is MDHEN and CDR2 is SYDVKM. V was cut by 8 bases and J by 3 bases, with 19 bases left in between. In nucleotides, the CDR3 is TGTGCCAGCGTAACCTTTGGGGCAGGCCACTATGGCTACACCTTC. This translates into CASVTFGAGHYGYTF.

This clone was recorded once. The chain uses TRBV5-1 and TRBJ2-4, with 7 bases lining up with TRBD1. This CDR3 contains 16 residues. J was trimmed by 0 bases and V by 4 bases; bases with no gene match: 7. The germline V gene has CDR1 SGHRS and CDR2 YFSETQ. As DNA, the CDR3 is TGCGCCAGCAGCGTTGGGACAGATCTAGCCAAAAACATTCAGTACTTC. Translation gives CASSVGTDLAKNIQYF. Full variable domain (remainder filled in from reference TRBV5-1 and TRBJ2-4): KAGVTQTPRYLIKTRGQQVTLSCSPISGHRSVSWYQQTPGQGLQFLFEYFSETQRNKGNFPGRFSGRQFSNSRSEMNVSTLELGDSALYLCASSVGTDLAKNIQYFGAGTRLSVL.

The chain couples TRBV19 to TRBJ1-5; TRBD1 aligns across 8 bases. Germline loops: CDR1 LNHDA, CDR2 SQIVND (reference sequence). This CDR3 is built from 17 residues. Trimming at V came to 4 bases and at J to 1 base, leaving 9 bases not matched to a gene. CDR3 in amino acids: CASSTLQGALSNQPQHF. CDR3 coding DNA: TGTGCCAGTAGTACCCTCCAGGGGGCGTTAAGCAATCAGCCCCAGCATTTT.

V is TRBV3-1 (or the pseudogene TRBV3-2) and J is TRBJ2-5; D gene uncertain. The CDR3 consists of 14 residues. Germline V gives CDR1 LGHDT, CDR2 YNNKEL (reference sequence). Trimming removed 3 bases at V and 1 base at J, with 9 bases between. This chain's CDR3 is CASSHGGPQETQYF. The CDR3 region has the DNA TGTGCCAGCAGCCATGGCGGCCCCCAAGAGACCCAGTACTTC.

The chain employs TRBV5-5 and TRBJ2-2; TRBD1 is a possible D gene (6 bases). This CDR3 has 14 amino acids. Trimming took off 0 bases at V and 5 bases at J, with 8 bases between the two ends. Germline-derived CDR1 and CDR2 are SGHKS and YYEKEE (reference sequence). CDR3 amino acids: CASSLATGTGELFF. For the CDR3, the DNA is TGTGCCAGCAGCTTGGCCACAGGGACCGGGGAGCTGTTTTTT.

This chain uses TRBV7-9 with TRBJ2-5, with 10 nucleotides matching TRBD2. The CDR3 consists of 14 residues. Germline V gene lookup returns CDR1 SEHNR and CDR2 FQNEAQ (reference sequence). V shed 5 bases, J shed 5 bases, and the junction held 5 bases outside the gene matches. The CDR3 coding sequence is TGTGCCAGCAGCATTCTAGCGGGGGATGAGACCCAGTACTTC. This encodes CASSILAGDETQYF.

The chain couples TRBV2 to TRBJ2-2; no firm D call. V was clipped by 6 bases and J by 3 bases, with 8 bases between them. The CDR3 runs 13 residues. The germline V gene encodes CDR1 SNHLY and CDR2 FYNNEI. The CDR3 region has the DNA TGTGCCAGCAGCCCTATTGACACCGGGGAGCTGTTTTTT. This sequence encodes CASSPIDTGELFF.

This chain uses TRBV11-3 with TRBJ2-1; tentative D call: TRBD1 (6 bases). This CDR3 has 14 residues. Looked up from germline, CDR1 is SGHNT and CDR2 is YENEEA. Trimming removed 7 bases from V and 0 bases from J, with 10 bases in between. In DNA, the CDR3 is TGTGCCAGCACCCCGGACAGCTCCTACAATGAGCAGTTCTTC. The encoded protein is CASTPDSSYNEQFF.

The chain joins TRBV5-1 to TRBJ2-7; D is possibly TRBD1 (7 bases). Germline loops: CDR1 SGHRS, CDR2 YFSETQ. Between the trimmed V and J ends, which lost 7 bases and 4 bases, there was a span of 18 bases. This CDR3 spans 14 amino acids. The CDR3 reads CASGSGGPAYEQYF. As DNA, the CDR3 is TGCGCCAGCGGCTCAGGGGGGCCTGCTTACGAGCAGTACTTC.

The chain uses TRBV11-3 and TRBJ2-7; D gene unclear. Per germline, CDR1 SGHNT and CDR2 YENEEA. The CDR3 extends over 14 amino acids. Trimming took 5 bases from V and 0 from J, leaving 11 bases between them. The CDR3 DNA reads TGTGCCAGCAGCCCAAACATGATCTCCTACGAGCAGTACTTC. Its protein is CASSPNMISYEQYF.

The V gene is TRBV11-3, the J gene TRBJ1-3, with TRBD1 matching over 9 bases. Trimming cost V 5 bases and J 0 bases; bases outside gene matches: 14. Germline lookup yields CDR1 SGHNT and CDR2 YENEEA. This CDR3 region has 19 residues. CDR3 region: CASSPGTGTWGGSGNTIYF. The CDR3 DNA sequence: TGTGCCAGCAGCCCCGGGACAGGGACCTGGGGTGGCTCTGGAAACACCATATATTTT.

This clone was counted a single time. The chain combines TRBV10-3 with TRBJ1-2, with a tentative D call TRBD1 (5 bases). V was pared by 7 bases and J by 9 bases, with 36 bases between. This CDR3 has 19 residues. Germline V lookup: CDR1 ENHRY, CDR2 SYGVKD. CDR3 sequence reads: CAITGWAERGGNPADSYTF. The DNA of the CDR3 is TGTGCCATCACCGGTTGGGCGGAGAGGGGCGGAAACCCCGCCGATAGCTACACCTTC.

The chain combines TRBV4-3 with TRBJ1-3, with no clear D. The V gene lost 2 bases and the J gene lost 2 bases, with 16 bases spanning the gap. The CDR3 runs to 17 residues. Germline V gene sequence: CDR1 LGHNA, CDR2 YSLEER. The CDR3 nucleotides are TGCGCCAGCAGCCAAAATGCACATGAAGGGCCTGGAAACACCATATATTTT. Encoded protein: CASSQNAHEGPGNTIYF.

The J gene is TRBJ1-1, the V gene TRBV12-3 or TRBV12-4; 9 bases fit TRBD1. After removal of 6 bases from V and 3 bases from J, the junction contained 2 bases not matched to a gene. This CDR3 region has 13 residues. DNA for the CDR3: TGTGCCAGCAGCTGGACAGGGGACACTGAAGCTTTCTTT. It specifies CASSWTGDTEAFF.

The rearrangement links TRBV7-2 to TRBJ2-7; 7 nucleotides agree with TRBD2. The CDR3 runs 17 residues. V trimming: 3 bases; J trimming: 0 bases; junction bases outside the gene matches: 11. Germline V CDR1 and CDR2: SGHTA, FQGNSA. CDR3 in amino acids: CASSFTGSRGSSYEQYF. The CDR3 DNA reads TGTGCCAGCAGCTTTACGGGATCCCGCGGGAGCTCCTACGAGCAGTACTTC.

This clone was recorded a few times. The chain combines TRBV30 with TRBJ2-3; TRBD1 aligns across 9 bases. This CDR3 comprises 13 residues. V shed 2 bases, J shed 6 bases, and the junction held 3 bases outside the gene matches. In germline, CDR1 is GTSNPN, CDR2 SVGIG (reference sequence). The DNA of the CDR3 is TGTGCCTGGAGTAGACAGGGGGTGGATACGCAGTATTTT. Translating it yields CAWSRQGVDTQYF.

The gene calls are TRBV29-1 and TRBJ1-1; D not resolved. Trimming left V 7 bases short and J 3 bases short, with 9 bases between. The CDR3 loop spans 11 amino acids. CDR1 is SQVTM and CDR2 is ANQGSEA in the germline V gene. The CDR3 nucleotides read TGCAGCGCTGGTATGGACACTGAAGCTTTCTTT. This translates into CSAGMDTEAFF.

J is TRBJ1-5 and V is TRBV7-2; a weak D match, TRBD1 (6 bases). This CDR3 is built from 15 residues. Trimming shortened V by 4 bases and J by 5 bases, and 15 bases separated the two germline ends. Germline assignment: CDR1 SGHTA and CDR2 FQGNSA. CDR3 region: CASSSTTGYDQPQHF. CDR3 nucleotide sequence: TGTGCCAGCAGCTCCACTACAGGGTACGATCAGCCCCAGCATTTT.

This clone was observed a single time. V gene TRBV19 combines with J gene TRBJ2-5; D is ambiguous. The CDR3 consists of 16 residues. Trimming took 3 bases from V and 5 from J, leaving 19 bases between them. CDR1 and CDR2 (germline): LNHDA, SQIVND (reference sequence). The DNA for the CDR3 is TGTGCCAGTAGTATTTCCCCCTTGTATGGCTCGGAGACCCAGTACTTC. It codes for CASSISPLYGSETQYF.